This TCR beta chain was recovered during a study of beta chain features in type 1 diabetes. Study results and caveats: The cDNA sequencing approach could over-represent high-TCR-expressing cells.

The CDR3 extends over 15 amino acids. Germline CDR1 SGHRS, CDR2 YFSETQ. Germline trimming cut 2 bases from V and 4 bases from J; bases unmatched to any gene: 7. CD45RO/CCR7/CD25/CD127/CD95/CD27 separated CD4+ naive, central memory, regulatory and stem cell-like memory cells by sorting. Concerning this clone: The antigen is undetermined.

TCRB transcripts that were expressed got sequenced, as all of the isolated RNA had been reverse transcribed. Sequencing used immunoSEQ multiplex PCR; TCRdb keeps in-frame clones, though not all of them. The table includes 37,000 or so clones, around 49% detected once. The source is a woman aged 18-29 years in good health. The sample was central memory CD4+ T cells from blood. The chain links TRBV5-1 to TRBJ2-7; 9 nucleotides align to TRBD2. The CDR3 nucleotides read TGCGCCAGCAGCTTCGACGCGGGAGGGCCTTACGAGCAGTACTTC. Translating it yields CASSFDAGGPYEQYF.